The 18 T cell receptor beta chains listed next were all sequenced from one sample in a study of cytomegalovirus exposure and HLA in healthy donors. Only in-frame clones appear in the TCRdb table, and some are missing; sequencing was by immunoSEQ multiplex PCR. The sample lists roughly 350,000 clones; roughly 89% were seen once. The sample was PBMCs. All receptors come from a woman aged 18-29 years in good health and CMV-seronegative.

The chain has TRBV4-3 and TRBJ1-3, with a possible D match to TRBD1 (5 bases). The germline V and J ends were trimmed by 1 base and 4 bases, with 11 bases remaining between them. This CDR3 contains 15 residues. Germline CDR1 is LGHNA and CDR2 is YSLEER. The DNA of the CDR3 is TGCGCCAGCAGCCAAGGGGGCGGGGGAGGAAACACCATATATTTT. This sequence encodes CASSQGGGGGNTIYF.

The chain uses TRBV23-1 and TRBJ1-5; the D is unclear. TRBV23-1 is an open reading frame whose function is uncertain. The V and J ends lost 0 bases and 4 bases respectively, with 16 bases between them. The CDR3 totals 17 residues. The CDR3 DNA is TGCGCCAGCAGTCAATCGGGCGGGGTTCGTCGAAATCAGCCCCAGCATTTT. Protein sequence: CASSQSGGVRRNQPQHF.

This clone was seen more than once but under ten times. The rearrangement joins TRBV11-3 to TRBJ2-2; D is uncertain. The CDR3 has 15 residues. V dropped 5 bases and J dropped 1 base, with 11 bases sitting between them. Germline values: CDR1 SGHNT, CDR2 YENEEA. As DNA, the CDR3 is TGTGCCAGCAGCACAAACACCCTGAACACCGGGGAGCTGTTTTTT. This translates into CASSTNTLNTGELFF.

CDR3 amino acids: CASSQRTSKAGELFF. DNA for the CDR3: TGCGCCAGCAGCCAAAGGACTAGCAAAGCCGGGGAGCTGTTTTTT. The chain joins TRBV4-3 to TRBJ2-2; 8 nucleotides agree with TRBD2. The CDR3 runs 15 residues. Trimming removed 2 bases from V and 6 bases from J; junction bases left unmatched: 5. Germline V gives CDR1 LGHNA, CDR2 YSLEER.

This rearrangement joins TRBV28 to TRBJ1-2, with D maybe TRBD1 (5 bases). The CDR3 has 15 amino acids. V lost 6 bases and J 4 bases, leaving 18 bases between the germline ends. The germline gives CDR1 MDHEN, CDR2 SYDVKM. CDR3 in amino acids: CASRLPGGTGYGYTF. CDR3 DNA sequence: TGTGCCAGCAGGTTACCCGGGGGGACTGGCTATGGCTACACCTTC.

This clone was counted once. The chain has TRBV29-1 and TRBJ2-3; TRBD2 is a possible D gene (5 bases). The V end lost 6 bases, the J end lost 4 bases, and 17 bases lay between the germline ends. The CDR3 extends over 14 amino acids. The germline V gene encodes CDR1 SQVTM and CDR2 ANQGSEA. CDR3 loop: CSVLVGSAADTQYF. The CDR3 coding sequence is TGCAGCGTGCTCGTTGGTAGCGCGGCAGATACGCAGTATTTT.

This clone was recorded a few times. The V call is TRBV18, the J call TRBJ2-7; D might be TRBD1 (6 bases). The CDR3 has 13 residues. Trimming removed 2 bases from V and 6 bases from J, with 11 bases in between. Germline CDR1 is KGHSH and CDR2 is LQKENI. CDR3 coding DNA: TGTGCCAGCTCACCAGTCAGGGGCGGCGAGCAGTACTTC. The encoded protein is CASSPVRGGEQYF.

This chain connects TRBV10-3 to TRBJ2-1, with a weak D call TRBD1 (6 bases). The CDR3 contains 13 residues. CDR1 is ENHRY and CDR2 is SYGVKD in the germline V gene. The V and J ends lost 6 bases and 8 bases respectively, with 14 bases between them. CDR3 sequence: CAISKQGYDEQFF. In DNA form, the CDR3 reads TGTGCCATCAGCAAACAGGGTTACGATGAGCAGTTCTTC.

V usage is TRBV18 and J usage is TRBJ1-3; the D gene is possibly TRBD1 (6 bases). Germline values: CDR1 KGHSH, CDR2 LQKENI. V was pared by 6 bases and J by 2 bases, with 14 bases between. This CDR3 spans 15 amino acids. The CDR3 nucleotides read TGTGCCAGCTCCCTCCGGGACAACGCTGGAAACACCATATATTTT. This codes for CASSLRDNAGNTIYF.

The rearrangement joins TRBV4-3 to TRBJ1-1, with TRBD1 as a possible D gene (5 bases). The CDR3 has 18 residues. V lost 2 bases and J lost 3, with 22 bases in between. Germline V gene data show CDR1 as LGHNA and CDR2 as YSLEER. CDR3 region: CASSQSRFGDSSYTEAFF. In DNA form, the CDR3 reads TGCGCCAGCAGCCAATCCAGGTTTGGGGACTCTTCGTACACTGAAGCTTTCTTT.

This rearrangement joins TRBV7-9 to TRBJ2-1, with 8 bases lining up with TRBD1. Trimming at V came to 5 bases and at J to 10 bases, leaving 1 base not matched to a gene. This CDR3 is built from 11 residues. Germline CDR1 is SEHNR and CDR2 is FQNEAQ (reference sequence). The chain's CDR3 is CASSPGGEQFF. The CDR3 coding sequence is TGTGCCAGCAGCCCAGGGGGCGAGCAGTTCTTC.

The gene calls are TRBV11-3 and TRBJ2-1; D may be TRBD2 (5 bases). The germline V and J ends were trimmed by 4 bases and 6 bases, with 13 bases remaining between them. Germline lookup yields CDR1 SGHNT and CDR2 YENEEA. The length of the CDR3 is 14 residues. CDR3 sequence: CASSSMRGGNEQFF. The CDR3 bases are TGTGCCAGCAGCTCCATGAGAGGAGGCAATGAGCAGTTCTTC.

This clone was counted a few times. V gene TRBV7-2 combines with J gene TRBJ2-7; possible D gene TRBD2, 6 bases. Germline V gene lookup returns CDR1 SGHTA and CDR2 FQGNSA. V was pared by 6 bases and J by 2 bases, with 11 bases between. This CDR3 is 13 amino acids long. CDR3 sequence: CASRRDSTYEQYF. DNA of the CDR3: TGTGCCAGCAGGAGGGACTCCACCTACGAGCAGTACTTC. The full variable domain, its missing parts supplied by reference TRBV7-2 and TRBJ2-7, is GAGVSQSPSNKVTEKGKDVELRCDPISGHTALYWYRQSLGQGLEFLIYFQGNSAPDKSGLPSDRFSAERTGGSVSTLTIQRTQQEDSAVYLCASRRDSTYEQYFGPGTRLTVT.

The genes are TRBV5-1 and TRBJ2-5; 9 positions match TRBD1. Germline V gene sequence: CDR1 SGHRS, CDR2 YFSETQ. V dropped 0 bases and J dropped 4; count of bases not matched to a gene: 4. The CDR3 sequence is 15 residues long. CDR3 nucleotides: TGCGCCAGCAGCTTGGACAGGGGGCTAGGAGAGACCCAGTACTTC. This sequence encodes CASSLDRGLGETQYF.

The chain carries TRBV28 and TRBJ2-7; TRBD2 matches 16 bases. J gave up 6 bases and V 5 bases, and 10 bases lay outside the gene matches. The CDR3 spans 17 residues. Germline V gene lookup returns CDR1 MDHEN and CDR2 SYDVKM. The CDR3 sequence is CASSPQGGTSGRGEQYF. In DNA form, the CDR3 reads TGTGCCAGCAGTCCACAGGGGGGGACTAGCGGGAGGGGCGAGCAGTACTTC.

The chain links TRBV27 to TRBJ1-4; tentatively, D is TRBD1 (5 bases). The CDR3 runs 14 residues. Trimming pared 4 bases from V and 5 bases from J, leaving 11 bases between. Germline loops: CDR1 MNHEY, CDR2 SMNVEV (reference sequence). CDR3 DNA: TGTGCCAGCAGTTGGGCAGGGCGAAATGAAAAACTGTTTTTT. It translates to CASSWAGRNEKLFF.

CDR3 protein: CASSPNGNTIYF. Written as DNA, the CDR3 is TGTGCCAGCAGCCCTAATGGAAACACCATATATTTT. The genes are TRBV27 and TRBJ1-3; unclear D gene. This CDR3 spans 12 amino acids. Per the germline V gene, CDR1 is MNHEY and CDR2 is SMNVEV (reference sequence). V was clipped by 6 bases and J by 3 bases, with 6 bases between them.

This chain uses TRBV5-1 with TRBJ1-4; D remains ambiguous. V lost 0 bases and J lost 4, with 10 bases in between. CDR1 and CDR2 from the germline V gene are SGHRS and YFSETQ. The CDR3 has 15 amino acids. CDR3: CASSLDWEDNEKLFF. CDR3 nucleotide sequence: TGCGCCAGCAGCTTGGATTGGGAGGATAATGAAAAACTGTTTTTT.